Following are 24 T cell receptor beta chains from one sample sequenced in a study of cytomegalovirus exposure and HLA in healthy donors. It was with 60 Vbeta and 13 Jbeta primers that the PCR ran. Sequenced by immunoSEQ multiplex PCR; TCRdb stores in-frame clones only, minus some. The sample has over 50,000 clones, roughly 86% seen once. Material: PBMCs. Receptor source: a man aged 18 to 29 in good health and CMV-seronegative.

CDR3 sequence: CASSSRTGGRDSPLHF. The CDR3 region has the DNA TGTGCCAGCAGCTCCCGGACAGGGGGCAGGGATTCACCCCTCCACTTT. This rearrangement joins TRBV7-9 to TRBJ1-6; 11 nucleotides align to TRBD1. The CDR3 has 16 amino acids. V lost 4 bases and J lost 8; bases outside the gene matches: 7. CDR1 SEHNR and CDR2 FQNEAQ come from the germline V gene (reference sequence).

V is TRBV7-2 and J is TRBJ1-2, with 7 positions matching TRBD1. This CDR3 comprises 14 residues. The germline V gene has CDR1 SGHTA and CDR2 FQGNSA. V shed 5 bases, J shed 5 bases, and the junction held 8 bases outside the gene matches. CDR3 in DNA: TGTGCCAGCAGCCGCCGGGACAGTCGATATGGCTACACCTTC. Amino acid sequence: CASSRRDSRYGYTF.

The rearrangement joins TRBV5-4 to TRBJ1-5; 9 nucleotides align to TRBD1. The ends lost 1 base at V and 0 bases at J; junction bases unmatched: 11. Germline CDR1 and CDR2: SGHNT and YYREEE (reference sequence). This CDR3 has 19 residues. The CDR3 nucleotides are TGTGCCAGCAGCTTGCGTGGGACAGGGTCCCAATATAGCAATCAGCCCCAGCATTTT. It is translated as CASSLRGTGSQYSNQPQHF.

The rearrangement uses TRBV21-1 and TRBJ1-4; the table calls TRBD1, which could not be checked here. TRBV21-1 is a pseudogene segment. This CDR3 region has 17 residues. Here the CDR3 DNA reads TGTGCCAGCAGCAAAGAGGACAGGGGCCAAGTAGATGAAAAACTGTTTTTT. Its translation: CASSKEDRGQVDEKLFF.

V is TRBV30 and J is TRBJ2-2; 10 bases map to TRBD2. With 1 base clipped from V and 4 bases from J, the junction kept 12 bases outside the gene matches. This CDR3 comprises 18 residues. Germline-derived CDR1 and CDR2 are GTSNPN and SVGIG (reference sequence). CDR3 nucleotide sequence: TGTGCCTGGAGTGCCTTGATGGTCAGCGGGGGGGGCACCGGGGAGCTGTTTTTT. Protein: CAWSALMVSGGGTGELFF.

The rearrangement uses TRBV4-1 and TRBJ1-2; D gene unclear. Germline V CDR1 and CDR2: MGHRA, YSYEKL. V was trimmed by 0 bases and J by 4 bases, leaving 9 bases between them. The length of the CDR3 is 14 residues. CDR3 nucleotides: TGCGCCAGCAGCCAAGAGGGAGGTTCCTATGGCTACACCTTC. Encoded protein: CASSQEGGSYGYTF.

CDR3 loop: CASSVGGQIEKLFF. In DNA form, the CDR3 reads TGTGCCAGCAGCGTAGGGGGACAGATTGAAAAACTGTTTTTT. The V call is TRBV9, the J call TRBJ1-4; 7 bases are shared with TRBD1. The junction had 3 bases not matched to a gene; V was cut back by 0 bases and J by 7 bases. This CDR3 contains 14 residues. Germline V gene lookup returns CDR1 SGDLS and CDR2 YYNGEE.

This chain links TRBV6-1 with TRBJ2-1; 8 bases align to TRBD1. V trimming: 2 bases; J trimming: 3 bases; junction bases outside the gene matches: 3. The CDR3 loop spans 15 amino acids. Germline assignment: CDR1 MNHNS and CDR2 SASEGT. CDR3 DNA: TGTGCCAGCAGTGAACAGGGGGCGGTCTACAATGAGCAGTTCTTC. As protein: CASSEQGAVYNEQFF.

V usage is TRBV6-5 and J usage is TRBJ1-6, with D possibly being TRBD1 (5 bases). CDR3 length: 15 amino acids. Germline CDR1 reads MNHEY; CDR2 reads SVGAGI. The V end lost 8 bases, the J end lost 9 bases, and 20 bases lay between the germline ends. CDR3 region: CASRSDTSSRSPLHF. Written as DNA, the CDR3 is TGTGCCAGCCGTTCGGACACCTCGAGCCGTTCACCCCTCCACTTT.

V and J are TRBV19 and TRBJ1-5, with D perhaps TRBD1 (5 bases). V lost 6 bases, J lost 1 base, and 13 bases lay in between. The CDR3 runs to 15 residues. Germline CDR1 is LNHDA and CDR2 is SQIVND (reference sequence). The CDR3 here is CASRTTGSSNQPQHF. For the CDR3, the DNA is TGTGCCAGTAGAACCACAGGATCGAGCAATCAGCCCCAGCATTTT.

This chain connects TRBV10-3 to TRBJ2-5; 9 nucleotides agree with TRBD2. The J segment lost 1 base and the V segment lost 3 bases, leaving 6 bases of the junction unmatched. The CDR3 has 16 residues. The germline V gene encodes CDR1 ENHRY and CDR2 SYGVKD. The DNA of the CDR3 is TGTGCCATCAGTGAAGCGGGGGGAGGGGGCCAAGAGACCCAGTACTTC. Translating gives CAISEAGGGGQETQYF.

This clone was recorded only once. V gene TRBV29-1 combines with J gene TRBJ2-2; maybe TRBD2 (6 bases). Germline CDR1 and CDR2: SQVTM and ANQGSEA. The V end was cut by 4 bases, the J end by 5 bases, with 17 bases between. This CDR3 region has 15 residues. DNA of the CDR3: TGCAGCGTTGTACGGAGGGGAAGGGGAACCGGGGAGCTGTTTTTT. Translated, it gives CSVVRRGRGTGELFF.

This chain links TRBV7-6 with TRBJ2-2; TRBD1 agrees at 7 bases. The CDR3 contains 15 residues. Trimming removed 4 bases from V and 5 bases from J; junction bases left unmatched: 7. The germline gives CDR1 SGHVS, CDR2 FNYEAQ. The CDR3, as DNA: TGTGCCAGCAGCTATGACAGGGCGCGGACCGGGGAGCTGTTTTTT. It specifies CASSYDRARTGELFF. Based on the CDR3 plus reference TRBV7-6 and TRBJ2-2, the full variable domain is GAGVSQSPRYKVTKRGQDVALRCDPISGHVSLYWYRQALGQGPEFLTYFNYEAQQDKSGLPNDRFSAERPEGSISTLTIQRTEQRDSAMYRCASSYDRARTGELFFGEGSRLTVL.

The rearrangement joins TRBV6-5 to TRBJ1-5, with D possibly TRBD1 on 6 matching bases. Germline V gene sequence: CDR1 MNHEY, CDR2 SVGAGI. The CDR3 runs 15 residues. Trimming removed 10 bases at V and 3 bases at J, with 19 bases between. CDR3 region: CATKKRTEINQPQHF. As DNA, the CDR3 is TGTGCCACCAAAAAGCGGACAGAAATCAATCAGCCCCAGCATTTT.

J is TRBJ2-1 and V is TRBV4-1, with TRBD1 as a possible D gene (5 bases). CDR1 is MGHRA and CDR2 is YSYEKL in the germline V gene. V lost 2 bases to trimming and J lost 0 bases, with 14 bases between them. The CDR3 consists of 17 residues. This CDR3 reads CASSQSLTAFSYNEQFF. The CDR3 region has the DNA TGCGCCAGCAGCCAATCTTTGACAGCGTTCTCCTACAATGAGCAGTTCTTC.

V usage is TRBV7-3 and J usage is TRBJ1-2; no clear D gene. The germline gives CDR1 SGHTA, CDR2 FQGTGA. Trimming took off 4 bases at V and 6 bases at J, with 12 bases between the two ends. This CDR3 spans 13 amino acids. The CDR3: CASSWFGGDGYTF. The DNA for the CDR3 is TGTGCCAGCAGCTGGTTTGGCGGGGATGGCTACACCTTC.

This clone turned up a few times. This chain connects TRBV6-5 to TRBJ1-4, with 7 positions matching TRBD1. The V segment lost 2 bases and the J segment 5 bases; nucleotides outside the gene matches: 5. The CDR3 spans 15 residues. The germline V gene encodes CDR1 MNHEY and CDR2 SVGAGI. The CDR3 DNA reads TGTGCCAGCAGTTACAAGGGGACAGCAAATGAAAAACTGTTTTTT. Translated, it gives CASSYKGTANEKLFF.

CDR3 sequence: CASSSTGSYTF. CDR3 sequence (DNA): TGTGCCAGCAGCTCGACAGGGAGCTACACCTTC. V and J are TRBV11-2 and TRBJ1-2, with 7 bases aligning to TRBD1. In germline, CDR1 is SGHAT, CDR2 FQNNGV. With V trimmed by 4 bases and J by 9 bases, 2 bases remained unmatched. This CDR3 contains 11 residues.

The chain has TRBV11-3 and TRBJ2-2; 12 bases agree with TRBD2. V lost 5 bases, J lost 6 bases, and 10 bases stayed unmatched. The germline V gene has CDR1 SGHNT and CDR2 YENEEA. The length of the CDR3 is 17 residues. The CDR3, as DNA: TGTGCCAGCAGCGGACCGGGACTAGCGGGCCGCCCCGGGGAGCTGTTTTTT. This sequence encodes CASSGPGLAGRPGELFF.

The genes are TRBV2 and TRBJ2-2; 11 bases fit TRBD2. J gave up 4 bases and V 1 base, and 2 bases lay outside the gene matches. Germline V gene sequence: CDR1 SNHLY, CDR2 FYNNEI. This CDR3 has 16 residues. CDR3 loop: CASSEGSGGATGELFF. The DNA of the CDR3 is TGTGCCAGCAGTGAAGGTAGCGGGGGGGCCACCGGGGAGCTGTTTTTT.

CDR3 residues: CASRRGTVLTYEQYF. The CDR3 DNA is TGTGCCAGCAGACGGGGGACAGTACTCACCTACGAGCAGTACTTC. The rearrangement links TRBV6-5 to TRBJ2-7; possibly TRBD1 for D (7 bases). V was trimmed by 6 bases and J by 2 bases, leaving 17 bases between them. CDR3 size: 15 residues. Germline V gene lookup returns CDR1 MNHEY and CDR2 SVGAGI.

The chain joins TRBV9 to TRBJ1-1, with D perhaps matching TRBD1 (6 bases). Trimming shortened V by 4 bases and J by 3 bases, and 10 bases separated the two germline ends. This CDR3 is built from 13 residues. Germline CDR1 SGDLS, CDR2 YYNGEE. CDR3: CASSPRQDTEAFF. The CDR3 coding sequence is TGTGCCAGCAGCCCCCGACAGGACACTGAAGCTTTCTTT. Based on the CDR3 plus reference TRBV9 and TRBJ1-1, the full variable domain is DSGVTQTPKHLITATGQRVTLRCSPRSGDLSVYWYQQSLDQGLQFLIQYYNGEERAKGNILERFSAQQFPDLHSELNLSSLELGDSALYFCASSPRQDTEAFFGQGTRLTVV.

This chain uses TRBV19 with TRBJ1-3; TRBD1 matches at 9 bases. Germline lookup yields CDR1 LNHDA and CDR2 SQIVND (reference sequence). The V and J ends lost 6 bases and 8 bases, in that order; junction bases with no gene match: 2. This CDR3 contains 12 residues. This CDR3 reads CASRDRGYTIYF. As DNA, the CDR3 is TGTGCCAGTAGGGACAGGGGATACACCATATATTTT.

The chain links TRBV28 to TRBJ2-7; no definite D call. The CDR3 totals 12 residues. Trimming shortened V by 3 bases and J by 4 bases, and 7 bases separated the two germline ends. In germline, CDR1 is MDHEN, CDR2 SYDVKM. CDR3 in amino acids: CASSLRPYEQYF. The DNA of the CDR3 is TGTGCCAGCAGTTTGCGGCCTTACGAGCAGTACTTC.